This entry lists 25 T cell receptor beta chains sequenced from one sample in a study of T cell responses to AZD1222 COVID-19 vaccine. Measured with immunoSEQ multiplex PCR; TCRdb has only the in-frame clones, and not every one. The profile shows about 140,000 clones, about 90% of them singletons. Sequencing was performed on peripheral blood, taken on day 0 of AZD1222 vaccination. The source is an adult in good health.

This chain uses TRBV10-1 with TRBJ2-7, with 7 bases that match TRBD1. Germline trimming cut 5 bases from V and 3 bases from J; bases unmatched to any gene: 13. Germline V gene sequence: CDR1 WNHNN, CDR2 SYGVQD (reference sequence). The CDR3 loop spans 16 amino acids. The CDR3 region has the DNA TGCGCCAGCAGTAGACAGGGACGTCCCTATTTCTACGAGCAGTACTTC. This sequence encodes CASSRQGRPYFYEQYF.

This clone was seen only once. This rearrangement joins TRBV3-1 (or the pseudogene TRBV3-2) to TRBJ2-5, with D unclear. This CDR3 is built from 12 residues. Trimming stripped 7 bases from V and 3 bases from J, with 9 bases between. Germline loops: CDR1 LGHDT, CDR2 YNNKEL (reference sequence). CDR3 amino acids: CASIVAKETQYF. CDR3 DNA: TGTGCCAGCATCGTAGCAAAAGAGACCCAGTACTTC.

The chain links TRBV11-2 to TRBJ1-5; D possibly corresponds to TRBD1 (5 bases). V gave up 2 bases and J gave up 1 base, with 15 bases separating them. CDR1 is SGHAT and CDR2 is FQNNGV in the germline V gene. The CDR3 extends over 17 amino acids. The CDR3 DNA sequence: TGTGCCAGCAGCTTATACGGCGCGGGGCGAAGCAATCAGCCCCAGCATTTT. Its protein is CASSLYGAGRSNQPQHF.

This chain joins TRBV7-9 and TRBJ1-2, with 7 bases identical to TRBD1. Trimming cost V 6 bases and J 4 bases; bases outside gene matches: 8. Germline values: CDR1 SEHNR, CDR2 FQNEAQ (reference sequence). This CDR3 spans 14 amino acids. CDR3 amino acids: CASRPTGVTYGYTF. In DNA, the CDR3 is TGTGCCAGCAGACCTACAGGGGTTACCTATGGCTACACCTTC.

The rearrangement joins TRBV5-1 to TRBJ2-2; tentatively, D is TRBD1 (6 bases). This CDR3 has 15 residues. Germline lookup yields CDR1 SGHRS and CDR2 YFSETQ. The V and J ends lost 4 bases and 0 bases respectively, with 10 bases between them. The CDR3: CASSETGTNTGELFF. CDR3 nucleotides: TGCGCCAGCAGCGAAACAGGGACGAACACCGGGGAGCTGTTTTTT.

The chain has TRBV24-1 and TRBJ1-1; 8 bases align to TRBD1. Germline-derived CDR1 and CDR2 are KGHDR and SFDVKD. CDR3 length: 16 amino acids. V shed 2 bases, J shed 0 bases, and the junction held 4 bases outside the gene matches. CDR3 in amino acids: CATSDSKDRVNTEAFF. The CDR3, as DNA: TGTGCCACCAGTGATTCGAAGGACAGGGTGAACACTGAAGCTTTCTTT.

The genes are TRBV9 and TRBJ2-1; TRBD1 matches 10 bases. The CDR3 consists of 15 residues. Looked up from germline, CDR1 is SGDLS and CDR2 is YYNGEE. Trimming cost V 3 bases and J 9 bases; bases outside gene matches: 9. The CDR3 reads CASSAGQGRNGEQFF. The DNA for the CDR3 is TGTGCCAGCAGCGCGGGACAGGGGAGAAACGGTGAGCAGTTCTTC.

This clone was seen just once. The chain recombines TRBV15 with TRBJ1-1; the match to TRBD1 covers 8 bases. Germline-derived CDR1 and CDR2 are LNHNV and YYDKDF (reference sequence). The V gene end was trimmed by 6 bases and the J gene end by 4 bases; junction bases not matched to a gene: 4. The CDR3 totals 13 residues. DNA of the CDR3: TGTGCCACCAGTATCACAGGGGGCACTGAAGCTTTCTTT. Translating it yields CATSITGGTEAFF.

V and J are TRBV19 and TRBJ1-1; 8 nucleotides line up with TRBD1. J gave up 5 bases and V 7 bases, and 3 bases lay outside the gene matches. Germline V gives CDR1 LNHDA, CDR2 SQIVND (reference sequence). The CDR3 is 12 residues long. The CDR3 region has the DNA TGTGCCAGTATTGACAGGGGAACTGAAGCTTTCTTT. Protein sequence: CASIDRGTEAFF.

The chain recombines TRBV7-2 with TRBJ1-1; TRBD1 agrees at 9 bases. The CDR3 extends over 14 amino acids. V lost 4 bases, J lost 10 bases, and 10 bases stayed unmatched. The germline V gene has CDR1 SGHTA and CDR2 FQGNSA. The DNA of the CDR3 is TGTGCCAGCAGCTCCTACAGGGGGCCGGGAGGAGCTTTCTTT. This encodes CASSSYRGPGGAFF. Full variable domain (rest looked up from reference TRBV7-2 and TRBJ1-1): GAGVSQSPSNKVTEKGKDVELRCDPISGHTALYWYRQSLGQGLEFLIYFQGNSAPDKSGLPSDRFSAERTGGSVSTLTIQRTQQEDSAVYLCASSSYRGPGGAFFGQGTRLTVV.

The chain combines TRBV18 with TRBJ2-5, with a weak D call TRBD1 (5 bases). Germline lookup yields CDR1 KGHSH and CDR2 LQKENI. The CDR3 contains 16 residues. V was cut by 3 bases and J by 4 bases, with 18 bases left in between. The DNA of the CDR3 is TGTGCCAGCTCACCCGAAGGATGGCAGGGCGGAGAGACCCAGTACTTC. Its translation is CASSPEGWQGGETQYF.

The V and J genes are TRBV7-3 and TRBJ2-1; no clear D gene. V was cut by 5 bases and J by 10 bases, with 15 bases left in between. Per germline, CDR1 SGHTA and CDR2 FQGTGA. CDR3 size: 13 residues. The CDR3 loop is CASSPSGSVEQFF. CDR3 coding DNA: TGTGCCAGCAGCCCAAGTGGGTCCGTCGAGCAGTTCTTC.

The chain links TRBV14 to TRBJ1-4; perhaps TRBD1 as D (5 bases). The germline CDR1 and CDR2 sequences are SGHDN and FVKESK. The CDR3 extends over 13 amino acids. V shed 4 bases and J shed 7 bases, with 10 bases lying between them. CDR3 in DNA: TGTGCCAGCAGCCGGGGGGGGAGTGAAAAACTGTTTTTT. Protein: CASSRGGSEKLFF.

This clone was recorded only once. The chain couples TRBV24-1 to TRBJ1-5; tentatively, D is TRBD1 (5 bases). CDR1 is KGHDR, CDR2 SFDVKD, per germline. V lost 5 bases, J lost 5 bases, and 15 bases lay in between. CDR3 length equals 15 residues. CDR3 sequence (DNA): TGTGCCACCAGTGGAAGCGGGACCAAGGATCAGCCCCAGCATTTT. It translates to CATSGSGTKDQPQHF.

For this clone: Distinct nucleotide sequences in the sample also encode this CDR3. The J gene is TRBJ2-3, the V gene TRBV6-4; 8 bases map to TRBD2. The germline CDR1 and CDR2 sequences are MRHNA and SNTAGT. The J segment lost 3 bases and the V segment lost 5 bases, leaving 4 bases of the junction unmatched. The CDR3 totals 14 residues. The CDR3 reads CASSLAGGTDTQYF. The CDR3 DNA reads as TGTGCCAGCAGTCTAGCGGGCGGGACAGATACGCAGTATTTT.

The chain links TRBV19 to TRBJ1-1; D is unclear. The V end was cut by 2 bases, the J end by 3 bases, with 10 bases between. Germline values: CDR1 LNHDA, CDR2 SQIVND (reference sequence). The CDR3 is 14 amino acids. CDR3 amino acids: CASSIRPPDTEAFF. The CDR3 DNA reads TGTGCCAGTAGTATAAGACCTCCGGACACTGAAGCTTTCTTT.

The rearrangement links TRBV11-1 to TRBJ2-7; 13 bases are shared with TRBD2. Germline CDR1 is SGHAT and CDR2 is FQDESV (reference sequence). V lost 2 bases and J lost 7; bases outside the gene matches: 5. The CDR3 spans 15 residues. CDR3 region: CASSLSGLAGNEQYF. The DNA for the CDR3 is TGTGCCAGCAGCTTATCGGGACTAGCGGGAAATGAGCAGTACTTC.

The chain combines TRBV28 with TRBJ2-7; maybe TRBD1 (5 bases). Germline-derived CDR1 and CDR2 are MDHEN and SYDVKM. Trimming removed 5 bases from V and 6 bases from J, with 20 bases in between. This CDR3 spans 15 amino acids. The CDR3 DNA is TGTGCCAGCAGTCGAATGGTTAGGGGATCGGGCGAGCAGTACTTC. Its translation is CASSRMVRGSGEQYF.

The chain links TRBV3-1 (or the pseudogene TRBV3-2) to TRBJ1-1, with no clear D. Per germline, CDR1 LGHDT and CDR2 YNNKEL (reference sequence). CDR3 size: 15 residues. V lost 1 base and J 0 bases, leaving 9 bases between the germline ends. The CDR3: CASSQGHLMNTEAFF. DNA for the CDR3: TGTGCCAGCAGCCAAGGACACCTTATGAACACTGAAGCTTTCTTT.

The V gene is TRBV28, the J gene TRBJ1-5; 9 bases match TRBD1. V shed 11 bases and J 5 bases; nucleotides not matched to a gene: 10. The CDR3 has 14 residues. The germline gives CDR1 MDHEN, CDR2 SYDVKM. The chain's CDR3 is CAAQGQGPHQPQHF. The CDR3, as DNA: TGTGCCGCACAAGGACAGGGGCCCCATCAGCCCCAGCATTTT. Drawing the rest from reference TRBV28 and TRBJ1-5, the complete variable domain is DVKVTQSSRYLVKRTGEKVFLECVQDMDHENMFWYRQDPGLGLRLIYFSYDVKMKEKGDIPEGYSVSREKKERFSLILESASTNQTSMYLCAAQGQGPHQPQHFGDGTRLSIL.

The V and J genes are TRBV29-1 and TRBJ2-5; 13 bases are a match to TRBD2. CDR3 size: 15 residues. CDR1 is SQVTM and CDR2 is ANQGSEA in the germline V gene. Trimming cost V 5 bases and J 7 bases; bases outside gene matches: 10. The CDR3 sequence: CSVFPTSGRGRTQYF. The CDR3 DNA follows: TGCAGCGTTTTTCCCACTAGCGGGAGGGGAAGGACCCAGTACTTC.

As to this clone: Other DNA sequences in this specimen translate into the identical CDR3. This sequence joins TRBV18 and TRBJ2-1; the D is unclear. Deletions cut 2 bases from V and 7 bases from J, with 9 bases between. The CDR3 contains 13 residues. The germline gives CDR1 KGHSH, CDR2 LQKENI. The CDR3 sequence: CASSPKRSNEQFF. CDR3 nucleotide sequence: TGTGCCAGCTCACCAAAGAGGTCGAATGAGCAGTTCTTC.

This clone was observed a few times. The V and J genes are TRBV28 and TRBJ1-2; a weak D match, TRBD1 (6 bases). Per germline, CDR1 MDHEN and CDR2 SYDVKM. The length of the CDR3 is 17 residues. Trimming removed 1 base from V and 5 bases from J, with 20 bases in between. Here the CDR3 reads CASSLSSTGRARYGYTF. Here the CDR3 DNA reads TGTGCCAGCAGTTTATCGTCAACAGGGAGAGCTCGGTATGGCTACACCTTC.

This rearrangement joins TRBV27 to TRBJ2-7, with D perhaps matching TRBD2 (5 bases). CDR3 length equals 16 residues. Germline CDR1 MNHEY, CDR2 SMNVEV (reference sequence). Between the trimmed V and J ends, which lost 2 bases and 7 bases, there was a span of 21 bases. The DNA of the CDR3 is TGTGCCAGCAGTTTAGGTCATGGCGGGCCAGTGTGGGAGCAGTACTTC. Its protein is CASSLGHGGPVWEQYF.

This chain joins TRBV14 and TRBJ1-2; 7 bases agree with TRBD1. J gave up 2 bases and V 4 bases, and 7 bases lay outside the gene matches. The CDR3 is made up of 15 amino acids. Germline CDR1 reads SGHDN; CDR2 reads FVKESK. In nucleotides, the CDR3 is TGTGCCAGCAGCCGACAGGGTGGTGCGAACTATGGCTACACCTTC. This encodes CASSRQGGANYGYTF.